This TCR beta chain was observed in a study of alternative splicing in chronic myeloid leukemia remission (dated by TCRdb to the early 2020s). Looking at the study overall: Remission specimens from the trials were collected at major or complete molecular response, at 12 or 24 months of TKI therapy. RNA sequencing was used to profile peripheral blood taken from chronic-phase CML patients both at diagnosis and at remission, and those profiles were then compared against healthy donors. The RESIST (imatinib), ENESTxtnd (nilotinib) and PINNACLE (nilotinib plus pegylated interferon) trials supplied eight or nine diagnostic specimens along with matched remission specimens. Median ages of around 50 years at diagnosis, 56 to 60 at remission and over 35 for healthy controls were recorded. The diagnostic specimens from the trials consisted of total leukocytes from peripheral blood collected in EDTA. Nine CML samples, seven diagnostic and two matched remission, were obtained from the French Persistem study. Female/male counts of 11/5 were recorded for diagnosis samples, 8/3 for remission samples and 2/4 for controls. Trizol was used to extract total RNA from peripheral blood mononuclear cells of the diagnosis, remission and control samples. General conclusions and limits of the study: At remission, blood cell composition was found to be reconfigured to resemble that of lymphoid cell-enriched normal controls. Blood cell composition differed strongly by timepoint, shifting from myeloid progenitor enrichment at diagnosis to mature lymphoid enrichment at remission.

A note on this clonotype: What antigen it recognizes has not been identified.

The library was produced with bulk RNA-seq. The TruSeq Stranded RNA sample prep kit was used to generate libraries of poly-A-enriched mRNA from an input of about 0.98 ug total RNA. Each sample was sequenced in triplicate using paired-end sequencing on a HiSeq 2500. Each mate in the RNA-seq data had a read length of 125 nucleotides. The published analysis was carried out like this. After trimming, reads were aligned to hg38 using STAR v2.7, and quality control was handled by FASTQC, RSeQC and multiqc. Salmon 0.14.1 was used to quantify gene expression levels as transcripts per million (TPM). Principal component analysis suggested that trial, library batch, sequencing batch, treatment regimen and sex did not drive transcriptomic profiles. Each entry corresponds to one CDR3 protein sequence from reads that TCRdb reprocessed, and DNA is not given. The authors' filters were not applied to this entry. For this sample there are about 520 distinct CDR3 sequences; roughly 95% appear just once. The top ten clonotypes cover approximately 8% of the sample.

The time point label, as the study defines it: major or complete molecular response after front-line TKI therapy. Some 15 CML patients made up the patient cohort, and matched post-remission samples were retrieved for a subset of those patients. This clonotype was obtained from an adult with chronic myeloid leukemia. The sample consisted of PBMCs or total blood leukocytes (not recorded which), taken during remission.

The CDR3 region reads CASSFGQIEGNEQFF. The rearranged chain carries TRBV7-9 and TRBJ2-1; TCRdb returns TRBD2, unconfirmable since there is no DNA. CDR1 SEHNR and CDR2 FQNEAQ were looked up in the germline V gene (reference sequence). The CDR3 holds 15 amino acids from the cysteine to the phenylalanine. No DNA is recorded.